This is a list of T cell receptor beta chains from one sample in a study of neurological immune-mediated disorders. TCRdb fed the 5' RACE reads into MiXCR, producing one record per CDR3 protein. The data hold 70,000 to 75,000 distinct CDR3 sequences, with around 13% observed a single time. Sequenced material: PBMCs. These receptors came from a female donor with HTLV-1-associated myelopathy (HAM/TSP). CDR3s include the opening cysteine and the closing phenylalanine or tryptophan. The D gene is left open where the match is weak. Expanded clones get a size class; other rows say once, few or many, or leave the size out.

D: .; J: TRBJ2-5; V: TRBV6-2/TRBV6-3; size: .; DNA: TGTGCCAGCAGCGGATTTCAAGAGACCCAGTACTTC; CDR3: CASSGFQETQYF
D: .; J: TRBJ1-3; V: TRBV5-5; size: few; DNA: TGTGCCAGCAGGGCATCGGGATCTGGAAACACCATATATTTT; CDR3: CASRASGSGNTIYF
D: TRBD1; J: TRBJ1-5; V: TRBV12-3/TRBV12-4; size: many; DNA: TGTGCCAGCAGTCCCGGGACAGCCTTGAGGGGTCAGCCCCAGCATTTT; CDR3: CASSPGTALRGQPQHF
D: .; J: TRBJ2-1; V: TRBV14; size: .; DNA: TGTGCCAGCAGCCAAGGGCAGACCTTTTACAATGAGCAGTTCTTC; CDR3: CASSQGQTFYNEQFF
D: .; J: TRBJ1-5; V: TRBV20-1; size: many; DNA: TGCAGTGCTAGAGCCGGGGTTGTCCAGCCCCAGCATTTT; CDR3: CSARAGVVQPQHF
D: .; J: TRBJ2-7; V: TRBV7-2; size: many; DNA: TGTGCCAGCAGCTTTACCAGGGACACGTCCTACGAGCAGTACTTC; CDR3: CASSFTRDTSYEQYF
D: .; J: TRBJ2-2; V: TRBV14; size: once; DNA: TGTGCCAGCAGCCAAGATCCCCGGGCGAACAACGGGGAGCTGTTTTTT; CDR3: CASSQDPRANNGELFF
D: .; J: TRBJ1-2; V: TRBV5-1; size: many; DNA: TGCGCCAGCAGCTCTGATCGGTCCTATGGCTACACCTTC; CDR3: CASSSDRSYGYTF
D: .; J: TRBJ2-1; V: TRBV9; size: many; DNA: TGTGCCAGCAGCGAGGGGGGTAGCTCCTACAATGAGCAGTTCTTC; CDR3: CASSEGGSSYNEQFF
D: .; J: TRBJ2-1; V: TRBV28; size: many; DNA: TGTGCCACGGGGGACAGCTCCTACAATGAGCAGTTCTTC; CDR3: CATGDSSYNEQFF
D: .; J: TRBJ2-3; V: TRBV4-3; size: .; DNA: TGCGCCAGCAGCCAAGAAATGGGCGCAGATACGCAGTATTTT; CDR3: CASSQEMGADTQYF
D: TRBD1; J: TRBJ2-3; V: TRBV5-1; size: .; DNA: TGCGCCAGTTGGGACAGCCCTGGGGGAAATACGCAGTATTTT; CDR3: CASWDSPGGNTQYF
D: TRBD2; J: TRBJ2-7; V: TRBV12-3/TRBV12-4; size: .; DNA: TGTGCCATCGGGACTAGCGGGTCCCACGAGCAGTACTTC; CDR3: CAIGTSGSHEQYF
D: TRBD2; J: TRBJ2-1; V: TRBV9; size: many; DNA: TGTGCCAGCAGCTACGGGGGGGAGAGCTACAATGAGCAGTTCTTC; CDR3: CASSYGGESYNEQFF
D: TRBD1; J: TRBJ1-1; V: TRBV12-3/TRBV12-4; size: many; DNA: TGTGCCAGCAGGGAACAGGGGACTGAAGCTTTCTTT; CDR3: CASREQGTEAFF
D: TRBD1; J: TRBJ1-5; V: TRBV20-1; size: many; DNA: TGCAGTGCCCGGACAGGGGAGGGACAGCCCCAGCATTTT; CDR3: CSARTGEGQPQHF
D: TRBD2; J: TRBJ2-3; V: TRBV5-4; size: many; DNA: TGTGCCAGCAGCCACAAGCGGGGGTCCACAGATACGCAGTATTTT; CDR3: CASSHKRGSTDTQYF
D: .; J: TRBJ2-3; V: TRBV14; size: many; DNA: TGTGCCAGCAGCCAAACCACCACAGATACGCAGTATTTT; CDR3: CASSQTTTDTQYF
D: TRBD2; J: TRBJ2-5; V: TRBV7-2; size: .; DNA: TGTGCCAGCAGCTTAGGCCTGGGGCGGGGAGGGGAGACCCAGTACTTC; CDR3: CASSLGLGRGGETQYF
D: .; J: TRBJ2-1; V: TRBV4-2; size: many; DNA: TGTGCCAGCAGCCAAGGAGGGGTCGGGAATGAGCAGTTCTTC; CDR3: CASSQGGVGNEQFF
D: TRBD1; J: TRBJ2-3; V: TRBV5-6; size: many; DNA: TGTGCCAGCAGCTCGTGGGACAGTCCTTGTTTGTATTTT; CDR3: CASSSWDSPCLYF
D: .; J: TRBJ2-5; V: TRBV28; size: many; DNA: TGTGCCAGCACCCGAGTCGTCCAAGAGACCCAGTACTTC; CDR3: CASTRVVQETQYF
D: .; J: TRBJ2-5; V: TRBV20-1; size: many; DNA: TGCAGTGCTCGCAGACAGGTCCAAGAGACCCAGTACTTC; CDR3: CSARRQVQETQYF
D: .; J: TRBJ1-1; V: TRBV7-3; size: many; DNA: TGTGCCAGCAGCTTATCTTCTTCCGGTTTAGGGGTCACTGAAGCTTTCTTT; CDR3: CASSLSSSGLGVTEAFF
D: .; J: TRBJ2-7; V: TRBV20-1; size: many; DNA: TGCAGTGCTGCTCACCAGGACACTCCTAGGGTCTACGAGCAGTACTTC; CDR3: CSAAHQDTPRVYEQYF
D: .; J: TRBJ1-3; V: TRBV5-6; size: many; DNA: TGTGCCAGCAGCTTGGTAACAACTGGAAACACCATATATTTT; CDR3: CASSLVTTGNTIYF
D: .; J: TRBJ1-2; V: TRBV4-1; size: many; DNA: TGCGCCAGCAGCCAAGACTTCCGGCGTTACACCTTC; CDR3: CASSQDFRRYTF
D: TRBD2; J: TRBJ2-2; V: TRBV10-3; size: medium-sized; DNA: TGTGCCATCTCCGGGACTATGAACACCGGGGAGCTGTTTTTT; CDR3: CAISGTMNTGELFF
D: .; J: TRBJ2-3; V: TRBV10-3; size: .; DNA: TGTGTCATCAGTCCTCGGACTGGGATTAACACAGATACGCAGTATTTT; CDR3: CVISPRTGINTDTQYF
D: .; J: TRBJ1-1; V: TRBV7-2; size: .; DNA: TGTGCCAGCAGCTGGGGCCCCGACACTGAAGCTTTCTTT; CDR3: CASSWGPDTEAFF
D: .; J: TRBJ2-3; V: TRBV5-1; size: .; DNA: TGCGCCAGCAGCTTTAGTTCTAGCACAGATACGCAGTATTTT; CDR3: CASSFSSSTDTQYF
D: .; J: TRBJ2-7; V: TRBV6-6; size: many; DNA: TGTGCCAGCAGACATGACGAGCAGTACTTC; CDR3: CASRHDEQYF
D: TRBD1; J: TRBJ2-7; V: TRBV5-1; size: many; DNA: TGCGCCAGCAGCCCCCCGGACAGGGGAAACGAGCAGTACTTC; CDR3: CASSPPDRGNEQYF
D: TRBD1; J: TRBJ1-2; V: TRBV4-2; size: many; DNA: TGTGCCAGCAGCCAAGATGGACAGGGAGGGGGGGCTTATGGCTACACCTTC; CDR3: CASSQDGQGGGAYGYTF
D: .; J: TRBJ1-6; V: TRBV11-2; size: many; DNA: TGTGCCAGCAGCCTGCTCGGGGACGCGGCCCTCTTT; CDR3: CASSLLGDAALF
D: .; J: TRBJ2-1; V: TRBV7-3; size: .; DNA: TGTGCCAGCAGCTCGGACAGAGTTCACAATGAGCAGTTCTTC; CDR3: CASSSDRVHNEQFF
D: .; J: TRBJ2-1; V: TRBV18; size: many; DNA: TGTGCCTCCCGGGCGGTCGATGAGCAGTTCTTC; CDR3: CASRAVDEQFF
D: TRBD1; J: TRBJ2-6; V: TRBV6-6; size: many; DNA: TGTGCCAGCAGTTACCCACAGGGGGCTGGGGCCAACGTCCTGACTTTC; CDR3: CASSYPQGAGANVLTF
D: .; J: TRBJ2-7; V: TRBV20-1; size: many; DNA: TGCAGTGCTAGGCCCGCTGGCGGCGAGCAGTACTTC; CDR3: CSARPAGGEQYF
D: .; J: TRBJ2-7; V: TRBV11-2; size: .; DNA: TGTGCCAGCAGCTTAGTAAGTTGGCAGGGGATCTACGAGCAGTACTTC; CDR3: CASSLVSWQGIYEQYF
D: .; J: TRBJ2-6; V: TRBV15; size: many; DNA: TGTGCTACCAGCGGCCGGGCCTCGAGCTCTGGGGCCAACGTCCTGACTTTC; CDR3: CATSGRASSSGANVLTF
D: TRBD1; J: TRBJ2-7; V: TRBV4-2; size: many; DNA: TGTGCCAGCAGCCAGATCGGGACAGGGGGCGGTTACGAGCAGTACTTC; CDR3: CASSQIGTGGGYEQYF
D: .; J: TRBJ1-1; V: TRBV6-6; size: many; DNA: TGTGCCAGCAGTAGGGACACCTTGAACACTGAAGCTTTCTTT; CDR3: CASSRDTLNTEAFF
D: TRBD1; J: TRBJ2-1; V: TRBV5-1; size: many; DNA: TGCGCCAGCAGCCGTCGAGGGGACAGGGTCCGGAGTGAGCAGTTCTTC; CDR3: CASSRRGDRVRSEQFF
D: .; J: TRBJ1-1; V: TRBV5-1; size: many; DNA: TGCGCCAGCCGTGACAGCACGAGAGGCAACACTGAAGCTTTCTTT; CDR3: CASRDSTRGNTEAFF
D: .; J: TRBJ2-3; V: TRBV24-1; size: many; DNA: TGTGCCACCAGTGACCGCCCGATGAGGGGCACAGATACGCAGTATTTT; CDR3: CATSDRPMRGTDTQYF
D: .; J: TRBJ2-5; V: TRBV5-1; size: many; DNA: TGCGCCAGCAGCTTGCCTCAAGAGACCCAGTACTTC; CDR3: CASSLPQETQYF
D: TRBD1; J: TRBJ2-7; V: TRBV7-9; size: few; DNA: TGTGCCAGCAGCGACGGGACAGGTCCACGCTACGAGCAGTACTTC; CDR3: CASSDGTGPRYEQYF
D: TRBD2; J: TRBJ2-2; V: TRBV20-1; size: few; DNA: TGCAGTGCTCCGAGAGCGGGGGGGCGTCTCACCGGGGAGCTGTTTTTT; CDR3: CSAPRAGGRLTGELFF
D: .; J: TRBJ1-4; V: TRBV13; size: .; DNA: TGTGCCAGCAGCTGGATCGGGGACCAAAATGAAAAACTGTTTTTT; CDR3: CASSWIGDQNEKLFF
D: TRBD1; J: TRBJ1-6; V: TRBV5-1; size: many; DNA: TGCGCCAGCAGCTTAAGGACAGGGGCTGACTCACCCCTCCACTTT; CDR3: CASSLRTGADSPLHF